This T cell receptor (beta chain) was retrieved from a study of shared clonotypes between healthy human individuals. Notes on this clone: What it binds is not known.

Broader study findings: Sharing across four donors was seen in about 5% of naive CD4 clonotypes.

Healthy adults negative for HIV, lacking recent acute infections or vaccinations, served as donors. Libraries were prepared by immunoSEQ multiplex PCR; TCRdb keeps only in-frame clonotypes and omits some of them. The sample records roughly 2.2 million clones, less than 95% being singletons. V was cut by 5 bases and J by 6 bases, with 4 bases left in between. Germline-derived CDR1 and CDR2 are MDHEN and SYDVKM. The CDR3 is 11 amino acids. The receptor was isolated from a man aged 18 to 30 in good health. Some clones in this sample may be carry-over from other donors' samples. Source material: naive CD4+ T cells from PBMCs. Subset noted: CD45RA+ positively selected. The chain links TRBV28 to TRBJ2-2; no clear D. The CDR3 region has the DNA TGTGCCAGCAGTACCCCCGGGGAGCTGTTTTTT. Its protein product is CASSTPGELFF.